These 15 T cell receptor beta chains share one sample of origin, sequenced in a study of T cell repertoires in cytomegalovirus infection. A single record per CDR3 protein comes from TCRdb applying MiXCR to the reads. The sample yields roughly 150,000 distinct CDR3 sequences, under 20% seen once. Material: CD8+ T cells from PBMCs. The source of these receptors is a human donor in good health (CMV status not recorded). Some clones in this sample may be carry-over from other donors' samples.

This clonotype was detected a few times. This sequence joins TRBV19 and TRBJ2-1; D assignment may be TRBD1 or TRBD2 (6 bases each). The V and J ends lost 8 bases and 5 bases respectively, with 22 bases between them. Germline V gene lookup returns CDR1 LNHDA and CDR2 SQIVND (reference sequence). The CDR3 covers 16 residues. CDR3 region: CASPCVPYREDNEQFF. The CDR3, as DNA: TGTGCCAGTCCCTGTGTCCCGTACAGGGAGGACAATGAGCAGTTCTTC.

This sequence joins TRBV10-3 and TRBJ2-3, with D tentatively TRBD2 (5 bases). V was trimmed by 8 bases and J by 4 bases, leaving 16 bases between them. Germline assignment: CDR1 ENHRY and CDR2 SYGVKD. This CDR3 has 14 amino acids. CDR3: CAISLLAVADTQYF. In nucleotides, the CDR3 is TGTGCCATCTCTTTGCTAGCAGTCGCAGATACGCAGTATTTT.

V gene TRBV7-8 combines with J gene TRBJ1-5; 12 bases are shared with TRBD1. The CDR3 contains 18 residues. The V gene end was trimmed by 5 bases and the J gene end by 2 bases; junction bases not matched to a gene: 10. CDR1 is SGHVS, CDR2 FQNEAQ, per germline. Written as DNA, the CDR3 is TGTGCCAGCAGCCCAACCCGGGACAGGGGGCGCGGCAATCAGCCCCAGCATTTT. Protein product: CASSPTRDRGRGNQPQHF.

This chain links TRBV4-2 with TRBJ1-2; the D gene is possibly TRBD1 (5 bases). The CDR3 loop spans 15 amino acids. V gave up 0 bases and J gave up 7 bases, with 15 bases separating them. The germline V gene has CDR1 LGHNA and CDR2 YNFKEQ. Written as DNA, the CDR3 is TGTGCCAGCAGCCAAGATGGGGGTGCAGGACGTGGCTACACCTTC. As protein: CASSQDGGAGRGYTF.

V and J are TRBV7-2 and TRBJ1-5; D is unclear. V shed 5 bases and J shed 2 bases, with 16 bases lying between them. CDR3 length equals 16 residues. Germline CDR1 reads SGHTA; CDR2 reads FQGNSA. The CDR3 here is CASSATGPRGNQPQHF. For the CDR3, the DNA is TGTGCCAGCAGCGCCACGGGTCCGAGGGGCAATCAGCCCCAGCATTTT.

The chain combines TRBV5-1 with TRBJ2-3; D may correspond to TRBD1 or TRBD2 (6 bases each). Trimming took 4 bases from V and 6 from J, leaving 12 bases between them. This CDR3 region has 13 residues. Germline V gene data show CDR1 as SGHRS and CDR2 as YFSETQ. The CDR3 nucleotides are TGCGCCAGCAGCCCCGGAGGGGGGGATACGCAGTATTTT. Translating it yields CASSPGGGDTQYF.

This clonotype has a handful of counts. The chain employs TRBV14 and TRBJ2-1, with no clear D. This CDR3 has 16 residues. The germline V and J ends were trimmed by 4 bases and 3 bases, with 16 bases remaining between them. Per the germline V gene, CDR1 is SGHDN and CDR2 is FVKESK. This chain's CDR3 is CASSPVQETFYNEQFF. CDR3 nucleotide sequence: TGTGCCAGCAGCCCCGTGCAGGAAACGTTCTACAATGAGCAGTTCTTC.

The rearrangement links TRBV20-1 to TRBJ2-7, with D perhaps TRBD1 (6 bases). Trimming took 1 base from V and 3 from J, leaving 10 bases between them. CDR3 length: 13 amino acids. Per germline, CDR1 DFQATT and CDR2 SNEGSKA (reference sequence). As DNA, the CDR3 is TGCAGTGCTAGAGTCCCGGACAGCTACGAGCAGTACTTC. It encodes CSARVPDSYEQYF.

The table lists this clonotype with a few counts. The CDR3 sequence: CASSSTEGADQPQHF. The CDR3 DNA sequence: TGTGCCAGCAGTTCGACGGAGGGGGCCGATCAGCCCCAGCATTTT. V gene TRBV28 combines with J gene TRBJ1-5; 7 bases fit TRBD1. The V gene's germline CDR1 is MDHEN and CDR2 SYDVKM. CDR3 length: 15 amino acids. The V gene end was trimmed by 4 bases and the J gene end by 5 bases; junction bases not matched to a gene: 8.

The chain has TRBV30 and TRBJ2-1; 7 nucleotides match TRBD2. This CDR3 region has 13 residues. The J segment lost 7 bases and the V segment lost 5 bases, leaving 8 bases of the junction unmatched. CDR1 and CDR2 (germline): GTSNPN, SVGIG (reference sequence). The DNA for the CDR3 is TGTGCCTGGGCCTTGGGTAGCGGGAATGAGCAGTTCTTC. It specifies CAWALGSGNEQFF.

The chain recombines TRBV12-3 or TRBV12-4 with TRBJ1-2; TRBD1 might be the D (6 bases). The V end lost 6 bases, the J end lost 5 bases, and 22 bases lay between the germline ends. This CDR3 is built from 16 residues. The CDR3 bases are TGTGCCAGCAGCCCGGCGGGGGCCGTACAACGGTATGGCTACACCTTC. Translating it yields CASSPAGAVQRYGYTF.

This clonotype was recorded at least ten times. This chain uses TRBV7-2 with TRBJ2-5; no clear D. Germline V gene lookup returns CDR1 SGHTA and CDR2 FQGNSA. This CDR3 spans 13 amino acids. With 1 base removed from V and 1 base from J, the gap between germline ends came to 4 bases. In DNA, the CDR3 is TGTGCCAGCAGCTTAGGAATCCAAGAGACCCAGTACTTC. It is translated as CASSLGIQETQYF.

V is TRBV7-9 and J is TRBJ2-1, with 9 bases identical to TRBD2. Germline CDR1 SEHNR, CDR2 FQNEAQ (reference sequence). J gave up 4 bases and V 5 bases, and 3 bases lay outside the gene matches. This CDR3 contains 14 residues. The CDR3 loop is CASSRLAEYNEQFF. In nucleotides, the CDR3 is TGTGCCAGCAGCCGACTAGCGGAATACAATGAGCAGTTCTTC.

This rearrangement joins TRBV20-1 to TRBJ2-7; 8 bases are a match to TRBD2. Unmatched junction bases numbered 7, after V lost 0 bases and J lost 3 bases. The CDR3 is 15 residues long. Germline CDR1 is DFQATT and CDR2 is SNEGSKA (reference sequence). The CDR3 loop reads CSARDSSGSLYEQYF. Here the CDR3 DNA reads TGCAGTGCTAGAGATTCGAGCGGGAGCCTCTACGAGCAGTACTTC.

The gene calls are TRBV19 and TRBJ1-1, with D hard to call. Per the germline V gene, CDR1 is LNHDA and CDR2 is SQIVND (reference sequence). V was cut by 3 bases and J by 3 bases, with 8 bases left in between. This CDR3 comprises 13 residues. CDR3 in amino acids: CASSITDYTEAFF. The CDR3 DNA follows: TGTGCCAGTAGTATTACGGATTACACTGAAGCTTTCTTT. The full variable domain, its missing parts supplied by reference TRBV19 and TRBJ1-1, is DGGITQSPKYLFRKEGQNVTLSCEQNLNHDAMYWYRQDPGQGLRLIYYSQIVNDFQKGDIAEGYSVSREKKESFPLTVTSAQKNPTAFYLCASSITDYTEAFFGQGTRLTVV.